This TCR beta chain appears in the sequencing data of a study of metastatic and nonmetastatic thyroid tumors. Study at large: Where malignant and benign thyroid patients were concerned, repertoires were compared across blood and tumor or nodule tissue. Study results and caveats: Benign nodules reportedly had significantly lower TCR beta diversity than malignant thyroid tumors in blood and tumor.

This clone was counted many times. Its antigen remains unknown. V was pared by 3 bases and J by 2 bases, with 10 bases between. This CDR3 comprises 14 residues. Germline V CDR1 and CDR2: LGHDT, YNNKEL (reference sequence). TCRdb re-clonotyped the PCR reads via MiXCR. The data show roughly 50,000 clones, roughly a fifth seen once. Before thyroid surgery, none of the patients had received any treatment. V is TRBV3-1 and J is TRBJ2-5; D is undetermined. This sequence was found in a male donor with papillary thyroid cancer or a benign thyroid nodule (not recorded which). Some clones in this sample may be carry-over from other donors' samples. The sequenced sample was blood. CDR3 loop: CASSQNGPQETQYF. CDR3 in DNA: TGTGCCAGCAGCCAGAATGGGCCGCAAGAGACCCAGTACTTC.